The 16 T cell receptor beta chains presented below share a single source sample, sequenced in a study of glioma-infiltrating T cells after dendritic cell vaccination. The time point here: after dendritic cell vaccination, including at tumor progression/relapse. Profiled with immunoSEQ multiplex PCR; TCRdb holds only in-frame clones, not every one. Here the sample spans approximately 50,000 clones, approximately 90% being singletons. The sequenced sample was blood, obtained after dendritic cell vaccination. These receptors were taken from a human donor with glioblastoma.

The rearrangement uses TRBV6-5 and TRBJ2-5, with 7 bases that match TRBD1. V lost 8 bases and J lost 0; bases outside the gene matches: 9. The CDR3 length is 15 residues. Looked up from germline, CDR1 is MNHEY and CDR2 is SVGAGI. In nucleotides, the CDR3 is TGTGCCAGCCGTCGACAGGGCCAGTACCAAGAGACCCAGTACTTC. Its translation: CASRRQGQYQETQYF.

V and J are TRBV7-2 and TRBJ1-2; 7 bases match TRBD1. Germline V gene lookup returns CDR1 SGHTA and CDR2 FQGNSA. This CDR3 comprises 13 residues. V lost 5 bases to trimming and J lost 3 bases; unmatched junction nucleotides: 3. The CDR3 DNA sequence: TGTGCCAGCAGCCGGGACAGCCACTATGGCTACACCTTC. As protein: CASSRDSHYGYTF. The full variable domain, rest sourced from reference TRBV7-2 and TRBJ1-2, is GAGVSQSPSNKVTEKGKDVELRCDPISGHTALYWYRQSLGQGLEFLIYFQGNSAPDKSGLPSDRFSAERTGGSVSTLTIQRTQQEDSAVYLCASSRDSHYGYTFGSGTRLTVV.

The chain links TRBV7-9 to TRBJ2-7, with 9 bases aligning to TRBD2. The CDR3 extends over 14 amino acids. The J segment lost 5 bases and the V segment lost 1 base, leaving 3 bases of the junction unmatched. Germline CDR1 is SEHNR and CDR2 is FQNEAQ (reference sequence). The CDR3 reads CASSLGGRAHEQYF. The CDR3, as DNA: TGTGCCAGCAGCTTAGGCGGGAGGGCACACGAGCAGTACTTC.

Only a few counts were recorded for this clone. The chain links TRBV6-1 to TRBJ2-3; D perhaps matches TRBD1 (6 bases). The germline CDR1 and CDR2 sequences are MNHNS and SASEGT. The CDR3 runs to 13 residues. V lost 8 bases, J lost 2 bases, and 11 bases lay in between. CDR3 sequence reads: CASGNRVTDTQYF. In DNA form, the CDR3 reads TGTGCCAGCGGGAACAGGGTCACAGATACGCAGTATTTT.

This clone was seen just once. The chain carries TRBV5-1 and TRBJ2-1, with D unresolved. This CDR3 spans 12 amino acids. The V gene's germline CDR1 is SGHRS and CDR2 YFSETQ. V was cut by 1 base and J by 10 bases, with 9 bases left in between. The CDR3 spells CASSLLAFEQFF. As DNA, the CDR3 is TGCGCCAGCAGCTTGCTGGCATTCGAGCAGTTCTTC. The variable domain in full, with the rest retrieved from reference TRBV5-1 and TRBJ2-1, is KAGVTQTPRYLIKTRGQQVTLSCSPISGHRSVSWYQQTPGQGLQFLFEYFSETQRNKGNFPGRFSGRQFSNSRSEMNVSTLELGDSALYLCASSLLAFEQFFGPGTRLTVL.

The CDR3 reads CASSQSEITDAETQYF. The CDR3 DNA is TGCGCCAGCAGCCAATCCGAAATAACAGATGCGGAGACCCAGTACTTC. V usage is TRBV4-1 and J usage is TRBJ2-5; D is ambiguous. Trimming took 2 bases from V and 5 from J, leaving 18 bases between them. From germline, CDR1 is MGHRA and CDR2 YSYEKL. This CDR3 has 16 amino acids.

Details on this clone: Other DNA sequences of this sample code for an identical CDR3. The rearrangement uses TRBV28 and TRBJ2-2; TRBD2 aligns across 7 bases. This CDR3 contains 13 residues. The ends lost 4 bases at V and 4 bases at J; junction bases unmatched: 0. The germline V gene encodes CDR1 MDHEN and CDR2 SYDVKM. In DNA, the CDR3 is TGTGCCAGCAGTTCGGGGGGCACCGGGGAGCTGTTTTTT. It is translated as CASSSGGTGELFF.

This chain uses TRBV28 with TRBJ1-2, with TRBD1 identical over 8 bases. The CDR3 spans 15 residues. J lost 7 bases, V lost 6 bases, and 13 bases had no gene match. Germline values: CDR1 MDHEN, CDR2 SYDVKM. The CDR3 DNA follows: TGTGCCAGCAGCCCAATGTCTTACAGGGGGATTGGCTACACCTTC. It codes for CASSPMSYRGIGYTF.

This chain uses TRBV9 with TRBJ2-1; the D gene is possibly TRBD2 (5 bases). Trimming stripped 5 bases from V and 5 bases from J, with 8 bases between. The CDR3 contains 12 residues. Germline-derived CDR1 and CDR2 are SGDLS and YYNGEE. This CDR3 reads CASRKEDNEQFF. In DNA form, the CDR3 reads TGTGCCAGCAGGAAGGAGGACAATGAGCAGTTCTTC.

This rearrangement joins TRBV5-6 to TRBJ2-1; D gene ambiguous. The V and J ends lost 2 bases and 4 bases respectively, with 16 bases between them. Germline CDR1 and CDR2: SGHDT and YYEEEE. This CDR3 region has 16 residues. CDR3 sequence reads: CASSFDLGERYNEQFF. The CDR3 region has the DNA TGTGCCAGCAGCTTCGACTTAGGAGAGAGGTACAATGAGCAGTTCTTC. The complete variable domain, with remaining parts taken from reference TRBV5-6 and TRBJ2-1, reads DAGVTQSPTHLIKTRGQQVTLRCSPKSGHDTVSWYQQALGQGPQFIFQYYEEEERQRGNFPDRFSGHQFPNYSSELNVNALLLGDSALYLCASSFDLGERYNEQFFGPGTRLTVL.

A word on this clone: At one boundary the junction diverges from the germline segment, which might be a read error. The chain joins TRBV7-9 to TRBJ2-7; D ambiguous. The CDR3 covers 16 residues. Germline assignment: CDR1 SEHNR and CDR2 FQNEAQ (reference sequence). Written as DNA, the CDR3 is TGTGCCAGCAGCCCAATTACGCAATACCAGGTTTCCGTACCCAAGTTC. Translated, it gives CASSPITQYQVSVPKF. Together with reference TRBV7-9 and TRBJ2-7, the CDR3 gives the full variable domain: DTGVSQNPRHKITKRGQNVTFRCDPISEHNRLYWYRQTLGQGPEFLTYFQNEAQLEKSRLLSDRFSAERPKGSFSTLEIQRTEQGDSAMYLCASSPITQYQVSVPKFGPGTRLTVT.

This clone was detected only once. This chain uses TRBV5-8 with TRBJ2-3; 7 bases are shared with TRBD2. Germline V gene sequence: CDR1 SGHTS, CDR2 YDEGEE. V trimming: 2 bases; J trimming: 3 bases; junction bases outside the gene matches: 6. The CDR3 loop spans 15 amino acids. In DNA form, the CDR3 reads TGTGCCAGCAGCTTTTTTTCGGGACTAACAGATACGCAGTATTTT. This sequence encodes CASSFFSGLTDTQYF.

This chain uses TRBV28 with TRBJ2-5; D is possibly TRBD2 (5 bases). The DNA end is a closer match to TRBJ2-7, so the J assignment may be wrong. CDR1 is MDHEN, CDR2 SYDVKM, per germline. The CDR3 extends over 15 amino acids. This CDR3 is CASSFGGRLSYEQYF. The CDR3 DNA reads TGTGCCAGCAGTTTTGGAGGACGGCTCTCCTACGAGCAGTACTTC.

This chain joins TRBV10-3 and TRBJ2-5; D not resolved. CDR3 length: 13 residues. Deletions cut 2 bases from V and 0 bases from J, with 4 bases between. CDR1 and CDR2 from the germline V gene are ENHRY and SYGVKD. The CDR3 DNA follows: TGTGCCATCAGTGAGGGCTACCAAGAGACCCAGTACTTC. As protein: CAISEGYQETQYF.

The rearrangement uses TRBV28 and TRBJ2-3, with 8 bases fitting TRBD1. V dropped 6 bases and J dropped 9; count of bases not matched to a gene: 5. Germline CDR1 is MDHEN and CDR2 is SYDVKM. There are 12 residues in the CDR3. CDR3: CASRVGQGTQYF. The CDR3 DNA follows: TGTGCCAGCAGGGTCGGACAGGGAACGCAGTATTTT.

This clone was seen more than once but under ten times. The rearrangement links TRBV27 to TRBJ2-7; 10 nucleotides agree with TRBD2. The CDR3 covers 16 residues. The V and J ends lost 6 bases and 11 bases, in that order; junction bases with no gene match: 19. Germline V gives CDR1 MNHEY, CDR2 SMNVEV (reference sequence). CDR3 coding DNA: TGTGCCAGCAGCCCCGCCCTTGCTAGCGGGAGAGGTCGCGAGTACTTC. This codes for CASSPALASGRGREYF.